The T cell receptor (beta chain) described here comes from a study of blood T cell repertoires in COVID-19. About the study: The United States, Italy and Spain supplied acute and convalescent COVID-19 samples. The cDNA or gDNA used as material had been derived from T cells, B-cell-depleted T cells, or PBMCs.

Authors' methods: How many nucleated cells were present was estimated from reference gene primer amplification. The repertoire was sequenced with immunoSEQ multiplex PCR; TCRdb's copy has only in-frame clones and lacks some. V and J calls and clone size are as listed in that table; D and trimming were resolved from the DNA. The sample records about 73,000 clones, 89% being singletons. V lost 2 bases and J 8 bases, leaving 13 bases between the germline ends. Per the germline V gene, CDR1 is SGHRS and CDR2 is YFSETQ. This CDR3 is 13 amino acids long. This clone has only one observation. The source of this sequence is a man older than 75 with acute or convalescent COVID-19. V is TRBV5-1 and J is TRBJ1-2; D is ambiguous. Sequences were obtained from peripheral blood. CDR3 amino acids: CASSLAGNSGYTF. The CDR3 DNA reads as TGCGCCAGCAGCTTAGCGGGCAATAGCGGCTACACCTTC.